The 22 T cell receptor beta chains in this list originate from one sample, sequenced in a study of blood T cell repertoires in COVID-19 (dated by TCRdb to the early 2020s). The receptor library was made with the immunoSEQ multiplex PCR assay. TCRdb took over this immuneACCESS table, retaining in-frame rearrangements with V and J assigned. Such tables are incomplete; in checked studies, under half of the missing clones stem from an unresolved V gene, and the remainder is unexplained. In this sample the table shows about 81,000 clones, approximately 86% of which occur a single time. In total, the top ten clones hold just under 7.5% of the sample. Sample: peripheral blood. These receptors were obtained from a man aged 65-85 years with acute or convalescent COVID-19.

The V gene is TRBV10-1, the J gene TRBJ2-2, with TRBD2 identical over 9 bases. Germline CDR1 WNHNN, CDR2 SYGVQD (reference sequence). Losses at the gene ends were 11 bases for V and 1 base for J; bases not matched to a gene: 2. The CDR3 sequence is 13 residues long. The CDR3 DNA reads TGCGCCCGCGGGGGGGGGAACACCGGGGAGCTGTTTTTT. Translating gives CARGGGNTGELFF.

This sequence joins TRBV20-1 and TRBJ2-7; 7 bases map to TRBD1. The ends lost 4 bases at V and 6 bases at J; junction bases unmatched: 3. This CDR3 is 11 amino acids long. Germline V lookup: CDR1 DFQATT, CDR2 SNEGSKA (reference sequence). The CDR3 nucleotides read TGCAGTGCTAACAGGGGTTCCGAGCAGTACTTC. Its protein product is CSANRGSEQYF.

J is TRBJ2-7 and V is TRBV28; 10 nucleotides agree with TRBD2. The CDR3 loop spans 12 amino acids. Trimming cost V 6 bases and J 12 bases; bases outside gene matches: 8. From germline, CDR1 is MDHEN and CDR2 SYDVKM. The CDR3 DNA reads as TGTGCCAGCAGCGGGCTAGCGGGGGAATGGTACTTC. This codes for CASSGLAGEWYF.

The J gene is TRBJ1-5, the V gene TRBV28, with D hard to call. V lost 6 bases to trimming and J lost 2 bases, with 20 bases between them. Germline V gene lookup returns CDR1 MDHEN and CDR2 SYDVKM. The CDR3 runs 17 residues. DNA of the CDR3: TGTGCCAGCAGCCCGTCTTTAGCGATATCGGGCAATCAGCCCCAGCATTTT. It codes for CASSPSLAISGNQPQHF.

The V gene is TRBV9, the J gene TRBJ2-1; 8 bases line up with TRBD1. V shed 0 bases and J 3 bases; nucleotides not matched to a gene: 5. The CDR3 loop spans 16 amino acids. Per the germline V gene, CDR1 is SGDLS and CDR2 is YYNGEE. In nucleotides, the CDR3 is TGTGCCAGCAGCGTAGGCCCAGGGGGCGACTACAATGAGCAGTTCTTC. It codes for CASSVGPGGDYNEQFF. The full variable domain, its missing parts supplied by reference TRBV9 and TRBJ2-1, is DSGVTQTPKHLITATGQRVTLRCSPRSGDLSVYWYQQSLDQGLQFLIQYYNGEERAKGNILERFSAQQFPDLHSELNLSSLELGDSALYFCASSVGPGGDYNEQFFGPGTRLTVL.

This sequence joins TRBV4-1 and TRBJ2-7, with D possibly TRBD1 on 6 matching bases. The CDR3 is 19 amino acids. Trimming pared 4 bases from V and 1 base from J, leaving 26 bases between. Germline assignment: CDR1 MGHRA and CDR2 YSYEKL. The CDR3 coding sequence is TGCGCCAGCAGCCTCGCAGAAGGGGGTGCAGGGCGGAAATCCTACGAGCAGTACTTC. Translating it yields CASSLAEGGAGRKSYEQYF.

The chain recombines TRBV18 with TRBJ2-5; a weak D match, TRBD1 (6 bases). The germline V and J ends were trimmed by 2 bases and 4 bases, with 17 bases remaining between them. Looked up from germline, CDR1 is KGHSH and CDR2 is LQKENI. This CDR3 spans 16 amino acids. The CDR3, as DNA: TGTGCCAGCTCACCAAGTGTGGGGGCTTTGGTAGAGACCCAGTACTTC. Translated, it gives CASSPSVGALVETQYF.

This chain connects TRBV2 to TRBJ1-6; D gene ambiguous. V lost 6 bases, J lost 5 bases, and 8 bases lay in between. Germline V gene data show CDR1 as SNHLY and CDR2 as FYNNEI. The CDR3 is 13 amino acids. This chain's CDR3 is CASRQSDNSPLHF. The CDR3 nucleotides are TGTGCCAGCAGACAGTCAGATAATTCACCCCTCCACTTT.

V and J are TRBV28 and TRBJ1-5; the D gene is possibly TRBD1 (6 bases). V gave up 3 bases and J gave up 5 bases, with 11 bases separating them. This CDR3 region has 14 residues. CDR1 is MDHEN and CDR2 is SYDVKM in the germline V gene. CDR3 bases: TGTGCCAGCAGTTTTACAGGGATGGATCAGCCCCAGCATTTT. It encodes CASSFTGMDQPQHF.

The chain uses TRBV19 and TRBJ1-1; TRBD1 might be the D (6 bases). This CDR3 spans 18 amino acids. Germline loops: CDR1 LNHDA, CDR2 SQIVND (reference sequence). V dropped 5 bases and J dropped 1 base, with 23 bases sitting between them. CDR3 bases: TGTGCCAGTAGTGTGAAAACTAGACAGGTCCGAACGAACACTGAAGCTTTCTTT. It encodes CASSVKTRQVRTNTEAFF.

The CDR3 sequence is CASSYSMDRGLYEQYF. The CDR3 DNA sequence: TGTGCCAGCAGTTACTCGATGGACAGGGGGCTCTACGAGCAGTACTTC. The chain couples TRBV6-5 to TRBJ2-7; TRBD1 agrees at 11 bases. The V gene end was trimmed by 0 bases and the J gene end by 3 bases; junction bases not matched to a gene: 4. Germline assignment: CDR1 MNHEY and CDR2 SVGAGI. This CDR3 is 16 amino acids long.

The gene calls are TRBV30 and TRBJ2-5; possible D gene TRBD2, 6 bases. The CDR3 totals 15 residues. V lost 4 bases and J lost 5, with 20 bases in between. CDR1 is GTSNPN and CDR2 is SVGIG in the germline V gene (reference sequence). Written as DNA, the CDR3 is TGTGCCTGGAACCTTGGGGGACTGGAAGGGGAGACCCAGTACTTC. Translating gives CAWNLGGLEGETQYF. The variable domain in full, completed from reference TRBV30 and TRBJ2-5, reads SQTIHQWPATLVQPVGSPLSLECTVEGTSNPNLYWYRQAAGRGLQLLFYSVGIGQISSEVPQNLSASRPQDRQFILSSKKLLLSDSGFYLCAWNLGGLEGETQYFGPGTRLLVL.

V and J are TRBV18 and TRBJ2-3; no definite D call. Germline V gives CDR1 KGHSH, CDR2 LQKENI. V shed 2 bases and J shed 3 bases, with 3 bases lying between them. There are 12 residues in the CDR3. In nucleotides, the CDR3 is TGTGCCAGCTCACCAGAGACAGATACGCAGTATTTT. This gives the protein CASSPETDTQYF.

This clone was counted a few times. The identical CDR3 is also encoded by other nucleotide sequences in the sample. The chain joins TRBV4-3 to TRBJ1-6; D is perhaps TRBD1 (6 bases). Germline V gene data show CDR1 as LGHNA and CDR2 as YSLEER. V dropped 0 bases and J dropped 8 bases, with 8 bases sitting between them. The CDR3 sequence is 14 residues long. CDR3 residues: CASSQDRGYSPLHF. For the CDR3, the DNA is TGCGCCAGCAGCCAAGACAGGGGCTATTCACCCCTCCACTTT.

The chain recombines TRBV5-1 with TRBJ1-3, with D tentatively TRBD1 (6 bases). V dropped 0 bases and J dropped 4 bases, with 11 bases sitting between them. In germline, CDR1 is SGHRS, CDR2 YFSETQ. The CDR3 totals 15 residues. CDR3 coding DNA: TGCGCCAGCAGCTTGGACAGGGCGGCCGGAAACACCATATATTTT. This translates into CASSLDRAAGNTIYF.

The chain employs TRBV28 and TRBJ1-2, with D hard to call. Trimming removed 7 bases at V and 3 bases at J, with 15 bases between. The germline V gene encodes CDR1 MDHEN and CDR2 SYDVKM. The CDR3 is 14 residues long. Written as DNA, the CDR3 is TGTGCCAGCACCCTCGGCGGATTGGACTATGGCTACACCTTC. As protein: CASTLGGLDYGYTF.

The rearrangement uses TRBV7-2 and TRBJ2-5, with D perhaps TRBD1 (5 bases). This CDR3 is 16 amino acids long. Germline CDR1 SGHTA, CDR2 FQGNSA. Deletions cut 2 bases from V and 1 base from J, with 14 bases between. For the CDR3, the DNA is TGTGCCAGCAGCTTAATTATCGGACATGGCCAAGAGACCCAGTACTTC. It specifies CASSLIIGHGQETQYF.

The chain is built from TRBV15 and TRBJ2-3, with TRBD2 as a possible D gene (6 bases). V gave up 0 bases and J gave up 2 bases, with 9 bases separating them. The CDR3 runs 15 residues. Germline CDR1 and CDR2: LNHNV and YYDKDF (reference sequence). The CDR3 bases are TGTGCCACCAGCAGAGATGGGGGACTCACAGATACGCAGTATTTT. The encoded protein is CATSRDGGLTDTQYF.

The chain joins TRBV14 to TRBJ2-1, with D possibly TRBD1 on 5 matching bases. The CDR3 has 15 residues. V was shortened by 0 bases and J by 2 bases, with 8 bases between the two germline ends. Germline V CDR1 and CDR2: SGHDN, FVKESK. The CDR3 DNA is TGTGCCAGCAGCCAAGACAGGGTCCCCTACAATGAGCAGTTCTTC. Translating gives CASSQDRVPYNEQFF.

The rearrangement joins TRBV6-5 to TRBJ2-1; tentative D call: TRBD2 (6 bases). The V gene lost 2 bases and the J gene lost 4 bases, with 12 bases spanning the gap. The CDR3 runs to 15 residues. CDR1 and CDR2 (germline): MNHEY, SVGAGI. The CDR3 sequence: CASSYGDSIYNEQFF. CDR3 DNA: TGTGCCAGCAGTTACGGGGACTCCATATACAATGAGCAGTTCTTC.

The V call is TRBV19, the J call TRBJ1-1; 9 nucleotides match TRBD1. After removal of 8 bases from V and 0 bases from J, the junction contained 7 bases not matched to a gene. The CDR3 is made up of 15 amino acids. Looked up from germline, CDR1 is LNHDA and CDR2 is SQIVND (reference sequence). CDR3 protein: CASGLQGALNTEAFF. As DNA, the CDR3 is TGTGCCAGTGGGCTACAGGGGGCCCTGAACACTGAAGCTTTCTTT. Based on the CDR3 plus reference TRBV19 and TRBJ1-1, the full variable domain is DGGITQSPKYLFRKEGQNVTLSCEQNLNHDAMYWYRQDPGQGLRLIYYSQIVNDFQKGDIAEGYSVSREKKESFPLTVTSAQKNPTAFYLCASGLQGALNTEAFFGQGTRLTVV.

This chain uses TRBV19 with TRBJ1-5; 7 nucleotides agree with TRBD1. CDR1 and CDR2 from the germline V gene are LNHDA and SQIVND (reference sequence). Trimming cost V 10 bases and J 0 bases; bases outside gene matches: 12. The CDR3 sequence is 16 residues long. CDR3 region: CATWDSATHSNQPQHF. In DNA form, the CDR3 reads TGTGCCACTTGGGACAGCGCGACTCATAGCAATCAGCCCCAGCATTTT.